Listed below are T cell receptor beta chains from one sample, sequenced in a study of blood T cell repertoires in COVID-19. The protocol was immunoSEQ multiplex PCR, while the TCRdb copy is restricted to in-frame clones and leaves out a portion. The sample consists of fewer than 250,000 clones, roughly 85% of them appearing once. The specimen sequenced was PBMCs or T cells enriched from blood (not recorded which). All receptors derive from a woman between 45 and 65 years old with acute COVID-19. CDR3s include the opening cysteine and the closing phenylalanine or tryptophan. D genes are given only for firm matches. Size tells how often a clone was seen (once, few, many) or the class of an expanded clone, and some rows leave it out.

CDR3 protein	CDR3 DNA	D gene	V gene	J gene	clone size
CASSQGTGAEAFF	TGTGCCAGCAGCCAAGGAACAGGGGCAGAAGCTTTCTTT	TRBD1	TRBV14	TRBJ1-1	few
CAWDTGAYGYTF	TGTGCCTGGGATACAGGGGCCTATGGCTACACCTTC	TRBD1	TRBV30	TRBJ1-2	NA
CATSRDRTGKLFF	TGTGCCACCAGCAGAGACCGTACCGGGAAACTGTTTTTT	NA	TRBV15	TRBJ1-4	NA
CASSLGSGAGTGELFF	TGTGCCAGCAGCTTAGGCTCAGGGGCAGGAACCGGGGAGCTGTTTTTT	NA	TRBV7-9	TRBJ2-2	NA
CASRYSSRDTQYF	TGCGCCAGCAGATATAGCTCTCGAGATACGCAGTATTTT	NA	TRBV5-1	TRBJ2-3	NA
CASYSSTNEKLFF	TGTGCCAGCTACTCGTCAACTAATGAAAAACTGTTTTTT	NA	TRBV12-3/TRBV12-4	TRBJ1-4	NA
CASSLSGRGRSSYNEQFF	TGTGCCAGCAGCTTAAGCGGCAGGGGTCGAAGCTCCTACAATGAGCAGTTCTTC	NA	TRBV7-6	TRBJ2-1	once
CASSDIQGPSGNTIYF	TGTGCCAGTAGTGACATACAGGGCCCCTCTGGAAACACCATATATTTT	NA	TRBV19	TRBJ1-3	NA
CASSYNRVPSGELFF	TGTGCCAGCAGTTATAACAGGGTCCCCTCCGGGGAGCTGTTTTTT	NA	TRBV6-5	TRBJ2-2	NA
CAISVDRRNTEAFF	TGTGCCATCAGTGTCGACAGGCGTAACACTGAAGCTTTCTTT	NA	TRBV10-3	TRBJ1-1	NA
CASRLNTGELFF	TGTGCCAGCAGACTAAACACCGGGGAGCTGTTTTTT	NA	TRBV3-1/TRBV3-2	TRBJ2-2	NA
CASSLDRDYGYTF	TGTGCCAGCAGCTTGGACAGGGACTATGGCTACACCTTC	NA	TRBV5-6	TRBJ1-2	NA
CASSSGQGREKLFF	TGTGCCAGCAGCTCAGGACAGGGACGTGAAAAACTGTTTTTT	TRBD1	TRBV7-9	TRBJ1-4	NA
CAWSLGGGYTF	TGTGCCTGGAGTTTGGGGGGTGGCTACACCTTC	NA	TRBV30	TRBJ1-2	NA
CAIPSADYGYTF	TGTGCCATACCGTCCGCGGACTATGGCTACACCTTC	NA	TRBV19	TRBJ1-2	NA
CASSLGSGTDLWVQPQHF	TGTGCCAGCAGCTTAGGATCCGGGACTGATCTTTGGGTTCAGCCCCAGCATTTT	NA	TRBV7-9	TRBJ1-5	many
CASSGVVNTGELFF	TGTGCCAGTAGCGGGGTGGTGAACACCGGGGAGCTGTTTTTT	NA	TRBV19	TRBJ2-2	NA
CASSLGPDSQETQYF	TGTGCCAGCAGTTTGGGCCCCGACAGCCAAGAGACCCAGTACTTC	NA	TRBV27	TRBJ2-5	few
CAWSADRGTGGSPLHF	TGTGCCTGGAGTGCCGACAGGGGAACGGGCGGATCACCCCTCCACTTT	TRBD1	TRBV30	TRBJ1-6	NA
CASSLGGSGELFF	TGTGCCAGCAGCTTGGGAGGTTCCGGGGAGCTGTTTTTT	NA	TRBV5-4	TRBJ2-2	NA
CASSRRGGNEKLFF	TGTGCCAGCAGCCGTCGGGGGGGAAATGAAAAACTGTTTTTT	NA	TRBV7-9	TRBJ1-4	NA
CASTPQARGITGEQYF	TGCGCCAGCACCCCGCAGGCCCGGGGGATCACCGGAGAGCAGTACTTC	NA	TRBV5-1	TRBJ2-7	NA
CASSPPAAVDEQFF	TGTGCCAGCTCACCACCGGCCGCGGTCGATGAGCAGTTCTTC	NA	TRBV18	TRBJ2-1	NA
CASTPSGFYQETQYF	TGTGCCAGCACCCCTAGCGGGTTCTACCAAGAGACCCAGTACTTC	TRBD2	TRBV6-5	TRBJ2-5	once
CASSLGQIGNTIYF	TGTGCCAGCAGCTTAGGGCAGATTGGAAACACCATATATTTT	NA	TRBV7-2	TRBJ1-3	NA